These 14 T cell receptor beta chains share one sample of origin, sequenced in a study of cytotoxic CD8 clonotypes in ibrutinib-treated CLL (dated by TCRdb to the early 2020s). Libraries were made using the immunoSEQ multiplex PCR assay. TCRdb holds this immuneACCESS table with in-frame rearrangements only. Some clones are missing; in checked studies, unresolved V genes explain under half, and the rest has no known cause. The sample records 300,000 or so clones, 67% of which are singletons. Under 8% of the sample goes to the ten largest clones. The input for sequencing was PBMCs, taken after 36 months of ibrutinib treatment. These receptors were taken from a human donor with chronic lymphocytic leukemia.

The chain links TRBV11-2 to TRBJ2-7; possibly TRBD1 for D (5 bases). From germline, CDR1 is SGHAT and CDR2 FQNNGV. The CDR3 spans 15 residues. Trimming stripped 3 bases from V and 3 bases from J, with 15 bases between. The CDR3 nucleotides are TGTGCCAGCAGCTTTGTGTCAGGGATACTCTACGAGCAGTACTTC. Its translation: CASSFVSGILYEQYF.

The chain joins TRBV11-2 to TRBJ1-1; no definite D call. Deletions cut 5 bases from V and 2 bases from J, with 12 bases between. This CDR3 spans 14 amino acids. The germline V gene encodes CDR1 SGHAT and CDR2 FQNNGV. The CDR3 bases are TGTGCCAGCAGCCCCCCGACCGTAAACACTGAAGCTTTCTTT. Its translation: CASSPPTVNTEAFF.

The rearrangement links TRBV29-1 to TRBJ2-1, with D unresolved. The CDR3 consists of 12 residues. Germline V CDR1 and CDR2: SQVTM, ANQGSEA. The germline V and J ends were trimmed by 2 bases and 8 bases, with 10 bases remaining between them. In DNA, the CDR3 is TGCAGCGTTGAATATACGGGTTATGAGCAGTTCTTC. Translated: CSVEYTGYEQFF.

The chain combines TRBV7-8 with TRBJ2-1, with TRBD2 matching over 8 bases. V trimming: 4 bases; J trimming: 6 bases; junction bases outside the gene matches: 14. Germline-derived CDR1 and CDR2 are SGHVS and FQNEAQ. The CDR3 contains 17 residues. The CDR3 bases are TGTGCCAGCAGCTCCCTCCCGGGGGGGGTGATTTTCAATGAGCAGTTCTTC. This encodes CASSSLPGGVIFNEQFF.

In the case of this clone: One end of the junction fails to match germline, which may point to a read error. This chain connects TRBV10-2 to TRBJ1-2, with TRBD1 matching over 7 bases. The length of the CDR3 is 14 residues. Germline-derived CDR1 and CDR2 are WSHSY and SAAADI. The CDR3 is CASSEQGEAYSYTF. The DNA of the CDR3 is TGCGCCAGCAGTGAGCAGGGGGAGGCCTATAGCTACACCTTC.

V usage is TRBV29-1 and J usage is TRBJ1-3; 9 nucleotides line up with TRBD1. With 3 bases clipped from V and 3 bases from J, the junction kept 9 bases outside the gene matches. The CDR3 length is 16 residues. The germline V gene encodes CDR1 SQVTM and CDR2 ANQGSEA. The CDR3 reads CSVDSGTGFFGNTIYF. The CDR3 coding sequence is TGCAGCGTTGACTCCGGGACAGGGTTCTTTGGAAACACCATATATTTT.

This clone was found a few times. The V gene is TRBV7-2, the J gene TRBJ2-5, with D hard to call. The CDR3 extends over 12 amino acids. Between the trimmed V and J ends, which lost 5 bases and 4 bases, there was a span of 8 bases. Germline CDR1 is SGHTA and CDR2 is FQGNSA. The CDR3 nucleotides are TGTGCCAGCAGCCCGTACGCAGAGACCCAGTACTTC. Amino acid sequence: CASSPYAETQYF.

In the case of this clone: At the DNA level, this CDR3 is encoded by other sequences in the same sample as well. V and J are TRBV5-1 and TRBJ2-7, with 7 bases that match TRBD1. The ends lost 2 bases at V and 3 bases at J; junction bases unmatched: 2. Germline values: CDR1 SGHRS, CDR2 YFSETQ. There are 13 residues in the CDR3. The CDR3 DNA reads as TGCGCCAGCAGCTTTCGACAGGGCTACGAGCAGTACTTC. Translation gives CASSFRQGYEQYF. The whole variable domain, remainder taken from reference TRBV5-1 and TRBJ2-7, is KAGVTQTPRYLIKTRGQQVTLSCSPISGHRSVSWYQQTPGQGLQFLFEYFSETQRNKGNFPGRFSGRQFSNSRSEMNVSTLELGDSALYLCASSFRQGYEQYFGPGTRLTVT.

V and J are TRBV29-1 and TRBJ2-3; D may match TRBD1 or TRBD2 (6 bases each). The ends were cut back, 6 bases at V and 1 base at J, with 17 bases in the middle. CDR3 length: 15 residues. Per germline, CDR1 SQVTM and CDR2 ANQGSEA. The CDR3 region is CSVEPRGGRTDTQYF. The CDR3 nucleotides read TGCAGCGTCGAACCTAGAGGGGGGCGCACAGATACGCAGTATTTT.

V is TRBV7-2 and J is TRBJ2-5; 8 nucleotides agree with TRBD2. Germline V gene sequence: CDR1 SGHTA, CDR2 FQGNSA. This CDR3 has 16 residues. The trim removed 0 bases at V and 5 bases at J, leaving 8 bases unmatched. CDR3 sequence reads: CASSLAWAGGFETQYF. The CDR3, as DNA: TGTGCCAGCAGCTTAGCGTGGGCGGGGGGTTTTGAGACCCAGTACTTC.

This sequence joins TRBV15 and TRBJ1-2; D unresolved. The V gene lost 6 bases and the J gene lost 2 bases, with 10 bases spanning the gap. Germline CDR1 and CDR2: LNHNV and YYDKDF (reference sequence). CDR3 size: 13 residues. The CDR3 coding sequence is TGTGCCACCAGTCCCGGACGGAACTATGGCTACACCTTC. This encodes CATSPGRNYGYTF.

The chain links TRBV7-2 to TRBJ1-2; D possibly corresponds to TRBD1 (5 bases). Germline V CDR1 and CDR2: SGHTA, FQGNSA. Trimming left V 3 bases short and J 0 bases short, with 14 bases between. CDR3 length equals 16 residues. CDR3 residues: CASSFGRTSANYGYTF. The CDR3 DNA reads TGTGCCAGCAGCTTCGGCAGGACATCAGCTAACTATGGCTACACCTTC.

The rearrangement joins TRBV7-2 to TRBJ2-1, with a possible D match to TRBD2 (6 bases). There are 15 residues in the CDR3. Germline lookup yields CDR1 SGHTA and CDR2 FQGNSA. Trimming took 1 base from V and 2 from J, leaving 9 bases between them. CDR3 DNA: TGTGCCAGCAGCTTAGAGGGGACTGCCTACAATGAGCAGTTCTTC. This gives the protein CASSLEGTAYNEQFF.

This chain joins TRBV27 and TRBJ2-7, with D unresolved. Germline V gene data show CDR1 as MNHEY and CDR2 as SMNVEV (reference sequence). The CDR3 loop spans 14 amino acids. Between the trimmed V and J ends, which lost 5 bases and 2 bases, there was a span of 13 bases. CDR3 protein: CASSHLDTTYEQYF. CDR3 DNA sequence: TGTGCCAGCAGTCACCTAGACACAACCTACGAGCAGTACTTC.